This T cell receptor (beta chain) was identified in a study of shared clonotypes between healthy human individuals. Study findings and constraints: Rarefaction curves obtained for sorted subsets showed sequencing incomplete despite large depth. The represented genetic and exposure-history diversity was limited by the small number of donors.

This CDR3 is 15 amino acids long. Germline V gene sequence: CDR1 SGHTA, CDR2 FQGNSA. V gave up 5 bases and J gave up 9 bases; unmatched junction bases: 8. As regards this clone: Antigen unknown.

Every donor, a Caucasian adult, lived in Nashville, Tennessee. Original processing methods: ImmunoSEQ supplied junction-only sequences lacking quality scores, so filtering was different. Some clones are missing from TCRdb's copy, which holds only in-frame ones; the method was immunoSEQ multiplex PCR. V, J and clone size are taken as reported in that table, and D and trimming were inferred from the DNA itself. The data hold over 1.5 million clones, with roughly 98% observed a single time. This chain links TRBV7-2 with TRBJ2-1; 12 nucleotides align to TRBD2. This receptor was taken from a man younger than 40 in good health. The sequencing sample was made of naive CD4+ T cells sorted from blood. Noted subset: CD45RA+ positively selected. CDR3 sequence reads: CASSLLAGGKVEQFF. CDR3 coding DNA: TGTGCCAGCAGCCTACTAGCGGGAGGTAAGGTTGAGCAGTTCTTC.